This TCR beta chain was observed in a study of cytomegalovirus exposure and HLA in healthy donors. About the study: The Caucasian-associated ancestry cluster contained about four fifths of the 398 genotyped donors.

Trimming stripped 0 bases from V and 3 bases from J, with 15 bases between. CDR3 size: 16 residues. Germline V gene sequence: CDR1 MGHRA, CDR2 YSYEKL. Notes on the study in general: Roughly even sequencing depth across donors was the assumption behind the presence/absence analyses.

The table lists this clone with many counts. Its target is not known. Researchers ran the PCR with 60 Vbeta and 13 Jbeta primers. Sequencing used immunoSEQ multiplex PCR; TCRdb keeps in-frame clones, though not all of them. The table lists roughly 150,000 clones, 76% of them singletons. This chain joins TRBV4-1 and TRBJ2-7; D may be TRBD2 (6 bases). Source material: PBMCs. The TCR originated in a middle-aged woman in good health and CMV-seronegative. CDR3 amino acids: CASSQDPAGPFYEQYF. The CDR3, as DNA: TGCGCCAGCAGCCAAGATCCGGCGGGACCTTTCTACGAGCAGTACTTC.